The 25 T cell receptor beta chains below were found in one sample sequenced in a study of blood T cell repertoires in COVID-19. The method was immunoSEQ multiplex PCR; TCRdb's version includes in-frame clones alone and lacks a portion of them. The sample lists about 280,000 clones; around 86% were seen once. Sequenced input: peripheral blood. The origin of the receptors is a woman aged 25 to 45 who had recovered from COVID-19.

The chain carries TRBV30 and TRBJ1-6, with D possibly being TRBD1 (6 bases). CDR3 length: 13 amino acids. Deletions cut 6 bases from V and 10 bases from J, with 16 bases between. Germline V gene lookup returns CDR1 GTSNPN and CDR2 SVGIG (reference sequence). In DNA, the CDR3 is TGTGCCTGTTCTAAGGGGGGGCCCTCACCCCTCCACTTT. This gives the protein CACSKGGPSPLHF.

This sequence joins TRBV25-1 and TRBJ1-3, with no clear D. The germline gives CDR1 MGHDK, CDR2 SYGVNS. The CDR3 is made up of 13 amino acids. V shed 4 bases and J shed 4 bases, with 8 bases lying between them. CDR3 coding DNA: TGTGCCAGCAGTGGGCCGGGAGGAAACACCATATATTTT. It specifies CASSGPGGNTIYF.

The rearrangement uses TRBV4-2 and TRBJ1-6; 10 nucleotides agree with TRBD1. V trimming: 3 bases; J trimming: 1 base; junction bases outside the gene matches: 6. The CDR3 is 18 residues long. Germline CDR1 is LGHNA and CDR2 is YNFKEQ. CDR3 in DNA: TGTGCCAGCAGCCACCCCGGGACAGGGGTTTCCTATAATTCACCCCTCCACTTT. This sequence encodes CASSHPGTGVSYNSPLHF.

For the CDR3, the DNA is TGTGCCAGCAGCCAGCGGGACAGGGGCGCAGATACGCAGTATTTT. It yields the protein CASSQRDRGADTQYF. The rearrangement joins TRBV3-1 (or the pseudogene TRBV3-2) to TRBJ2-3; 10 bases agree with TRBD1. This CDR3 comprises 15 residues. Trimming at V came to 3 bases and at J to 4 bases, leaving 4 bases not matched to a gene. Germline V gene sequence: CDR1 LGHDT, CDR2 YNNKEL (reference sequence).

V is TRBV5-4 and J is TRBJ2-3; 10 nucleotides line up with TRBD2. The CDR3 is made up of 15 amino acids. V shed 4 bases, J shed 0 bases, and the junction held 2 bases outside the gene matches. Germline V lookup: CDR1 SGHNT, CDR2 YYREEE (reference sequence). The CDR3 region has the DNA TGTGCCAGCAGCGGACTAGCGGATAGCACAGATACGCAGTATTTT. Protein product: CASSGLADSTDTQYF. Full variable domain (rest looked up from reference TRBV5-4 and TRBJ2-3): ETGVTQSPTHLIKTRGQQVTLRCSSQSGHNTVSWYQQALGQGPQFIFQYYREEENGRGNFPPRFSGLQFPNYSSELNVNALELDDSALYLCASSGLADSTDTQYFGPGTRLTVL.

This chain uses TRBV4-3 with TRBJ2-3, with TRBD2 identical over 12 bases. The junction had 4 bases not matched to a gene; V was cut back by 3 bases and J by 3 bases. CDR3 length: 16 residues. Germline V CDR1 and CDR2: LGHNA, YSLEER. The CDR3 DNA follows: TGCGCCAGCAGCCAGGACGGACTAGCGGGAACAGATACGCAGTATTTT. It is translated as CASSQDGLAGTDTQYF.

This clone has a handful of counts. The chain combines TRBV24-1 with TRBJ2-3, with TRBD1 identical over 10 bases. The CDR3 extends over 16 amino acids. Germline V CDR1 and CDR2: KGHDR, SFDVKD. Unmatched junction bases numbered 3, after V lost 3 bases and J lost 1 base. The CDR3 DNA sequence: TGTGCCACCAGTGATCCCGGACAGGGGGGCACAGATACGCAGTATTTT. It encodes CATSDPGQGGTDTQYF.

The chain recombines TRBV10-2 with TRBJ1-6; TRBD1 agrees at 9 bases. CDR3 length: 18 amino acids. V gave up 4 bases and J gave up 0 bases; unmatched junction bases: 7. In germline, CDR1 is WSHSY, CDR2 SAAADI. The CDR3 reads CASSGTGVWSSYNSPLHF. CDR3 bases: TGCGCCAGCAGTGGGACAGGGGTTTGGAGCTCCTATAATTCACCCCTCCACTTT.

The rearrangement links TRBV5-1 to TRBJ2-7, with 8 bases that match TRBD1. Germline values: CDR1 SGHRS, CDR2 YFSETQ. The CDR3 is 16 amino acids. The V segment lost 0 bases and the J segment 8 bases; nucleotides outside the gene matches: 13. Written as DNA, the CDR3 is TGCGCCAGCAGCTTGGAGGTTCTGGCAGGGGGCACCAAGCAGTACTTC. This gives the protein CASSLEVLAGGTKQYF.

The chain recombines TRBV28 with TRBJ2-7; D perhaps matches TRBD2 (6 bases). The CDR3 consists of 13 residues. Looked up from germline, CDR1 is MDHEN and CDR2 is SYDVKM. Trimming pared 4 bases from V and 2 bases from J, leaving 9 bases between. The CDR3 protein is CASSSPGAYEQYF. DNA of the CDR3: TGTGCCAGCAGTTCTCCGGGAGCCTACGAGCAGTACTTC. The variable domain in full, with the rest retrieved from reference TRBV28 and TRBJ2-7, is DVKVTQSSRYLVKRTGEKVFLECVQDMDHENMFWYRQDPGLGLRLIYFSYDVKMKEKGDIPEGYSVSREKKERFSLILESASTNQTSMYLCASSSPGAYEQYFGPGTRLTVT.

The V and J genes are TRBV29-1 and TRBJ2-7, with TRBD1 identical over 10 bases. This CDR3 is built from 14 residues. The V gene end was trimmed by 1 base and the J gene end by 4 bases; junction bases not matched to a gene: 4. Germline-derived CDR1 and CDR2 are SQVTM and ANQGSEA. CDR3 sequence (DNA): TGCAGCGTTGAAGGGACGGACAGGGGGTACGAGCAGTACTTC. Translated, it gives CSVEGTDRGYEQYF.

The chain employs TRBV19 and TRBJ1-3, with TRBD1 matching over 10 bases. V gave up 5 bases and J gave up 0 bases; unmatched junction bases: 4. The CDR3 has 16 residues. Germline CDR1 and CDR2: LNHDA and SQIVND (reference sequence). CDR3 in amino acids: CASSDRGLSSGNTIYF. The CDR3 region has the DNA TGTGCCAGTAGTGACAGGGGGCTGAGCTCTGGAAACACCATATATTTT. Variable domain in full (rest from reference TRBV19 and TRBJ1-3): DGGITQSPKYLFRKEGQNVTLSCEQNLNHDAMYWYRQDPGQGLRLIYYSQIVNDFQKGDIAEGYSVSREKKESFPLTVTSAQKNPTAFYLCASSDRGLSSGNTIYFGEGSWLTVV.

This rearrangement joins TRBV29-1 to TRBJ2-5; 9 bases are shared with TRBD2. V lost 7 bases and J lost 5; bases outside the gene matches: 8. This CDR3 region has 13 residues. Germline V CDR1 and CDR2: SQVTM, ANQGSEA. CDR3 amino acids: CSASGGPQETQYF. CDR3 DNA sequence: TGCAGCGCGAGCGGGGGGCCCCAGGAGACCCAGTACTTC.

V is TRBV11-2 and J is TRBJ2-3; no clear D gene. Deletions cut 1 base from V and 3 bases from J, with 5 bases between. The CDR3 consists of 13 residues. Germline loops: CDR1 SGHAT, CDR2 FQNNGV. The CDR3 region has the DNA TGTGCCAGCAGCTTAGCCCCAACAGATACGCAGTATTTT. Protein sequence: CASSLAPTDTQYF. Based on the CDR3 plus reference TRBV11-2 and TRBJ2-3, the full variable domain is EAGVAQSPRYKIIEKRQSVAFWCNPISGHATLYWYQQILGQGPKLLIQFQNNGVVDDSQLPKDRFSAERLKGVDSTLKIQPAKLEDSAVYLCASSLAPTDTQYFGPGTRLTVL.

The V and J genes are TRBV3-1 (or the pseudogene TRBV3-2) and TRBJ2-3; 8 bases align to TRBD2. Germline lookup yields CDR1 LGHDT and CDR2 YNNKEL (reference sequence). V lost 1 base to trimming and J lost 5 bases; unmatched junction nucleotides: 2. The CDR3 covers 14 residues. The CDR3, as DNA: TGTGCCAGCAGCCAAGTTGCGGGGGGAGATACGCAGTATTTT. This encodes CASSQVAGGDTQYF.

This clone was observed a few times. This rearrangement joins TRBV5-4 to TRBJ2-2; weak D call: TRBD2 (5 bases). V gave up 3 bases and J gave up 4 bases, with 16 bases separating them. This CDR3 has 16 residues. The V gene's germline CDR1 is SGHNT and CDR2 YYREEE (reference sequence). The CDR3: CASSSEVSGFTGELFF. CDR3 nucleotide sequence: TGTGCCAGCAGCTCAGAGGTGAGCGGATTCACCGGGGAGCTGTTTTTT.

In its sample, this clone was seen once. The gene calls are TRBV6-1 and TRBJ2-7, with TRBD2 identical over 9 bases. Per germline, CDR1 MNHNS and CDR2 SASEGT. The CDR3 has 14 amino acids. V shed 3 bases and J 0 bases; nucleotides not matched to a gene: 0. In DNA, the CDR3 is TGTGCCAGCAGTGAGACTAGCGGCTCCTACGAGCAGTACTTC. It encodes CASSETSGSYEQYF.

In its sample, this clone was seen once. This chain joins TRBV5-6 and TRBJ1-1; a possible D gene is TRBD1 (5 bases). There are 15 residues in the CDR3. Per germline, CDR1 SGHDT and CDR2 YYEEEE. The V gene lost 4 bases and the J gene lost 3 bases, with 16 bases spanning the gap. In nucleotides, the CDR3 is TGTGCCAGCAGCCGTGACAGTTTTTTTGACACTGAAGCTTTCTTT. Translating it yields CASSRDSFFDTEAFF.

The CDR3 sequence: CASSYGGEAGGRGYTF. The CDR3, as DNA: TGTGCCAGCAGTTATGGTGGCGAGGCAGGGGGCCGAGGCTACACCTTC. The rearrangement joins TRBV6-6 to TRBJ1-2; 8 bases agree with TRBD1. The trim removed 3 bases at V and 8 bases at J, leaving 14 bases unmatched. This CDR3 spans 16 amino acids. Germline V lookup: CDR1 MNHNY, CDR2 SVGAGI (reference sequence).

This sequence joins TRBV5-4 and TRBJ2-5; 10 bases line up with TRBD2. The CDR3 runs 19 residues. V was pared by 4 bases and J by 5 bases, with 20 bases of the junction left unmatched. Germline V gene lookup returns CDR1 SGHNT and CDR2 YYREEE (reference sequence). The CDR3 is CASSGGKGGLAGGGETQYF. The CDR3, as DNA: TGTGCCAGCAGCGGGGGTAAAGGGGGTTTAGCGGGAGGCGGGGAGACCCAGTACTTC.

This chain connects TRBV19 to TRBJ1-6; D possibly corresponds to TRBD1 (5 bases). Between the trimmed V and J ends, which lost 1 base and 3 bases, there was a span of 13 bases. Germline values: CDR1 LNHDA, CDR2 SQIVND (reference sequence). CDR3 length: 17 amino acids. CDR3 sequence reads: CASSIVGGTIYNSPLHF. The CDR3 DNA reads TGTGCCAGTAGTATAGTGGGGGGGACCATCTATAATTCACCCCTCCACTTT. Using reference TRBV19 and TRBJ1-6 for the parts outside the CDR3, the full variable domain is DGGITQSPKYLFRKEGQNVTLSCEQNLNHDAMYWYRQDPGQGLRLIYYSQIVNDFQKGDIAEGYSVSREKKESFPLTVTSAQKNPTAFYLCASSIVGGTIYNSPLHFGNGTRLTVT.

This chain joins TRBV18 and TRBJ2-7, with D perhaps matching TRBD2 (5 bases). Germline values: CDR1 KGHSH, CDR2 LQKENI. V lost 3 bases to trimming and J lost 2 bases, with 11 bases between them. The CDR3 loop spans 14 amino acids. The DNA of the CDR3 is TGTGCCAGCTCACCTAGTAGCGACACCTACGAGCAGTACTTC. This encodes CASSPSSDTYEQYF.

This clone came up a few times. This chain joins TRBV11-3 and TRBJ2-3, with D maybe TRBD2 (5 bases). V lost 1 base, J lost 2 bases, and 10 bases lay in between. In germline, CDR1 is SGHNT, CDR2 YENEEA. This CDR3 is built from 15 residues. CDR3: CASSLGGEVTDTQYF. The CDR3 DNA follows: TGTGCCAGCAGCTTAGGGGGAGAAGTCACAGATACGCAGTATTTT.

This chain links TRBV7-2 with TRBJ2-4; 9 bases line up with TRBD1. J was trimmed by 7 bases and V by 4 bases; bases with no gene match: 5. The CDR3 has 14 residues. The germline V gene has CDR1 SGHTA and CDR2 FQGNSA. The CDR3, as DNA: TGTGCCAGCAGCTGGACCGGGACAGGGAACATTCAGTACTTC. It translates to CASSWTGTGNIQYF.

V and J are TRBV19 and TRBJ2-1; 7 nucleotides match TRBD1. The V segment lost 1 base and the J segment 5 bases; nucleotides outside the gene matches: 5. This CDR3 contains 15 residues. Germline V gene sequence: CDR1 LNHDA, CDR2 SQIVND (reference sequence). DNA of the CDR3: TGTGCCAGTAGTATAGGAACAGGGGAAGACAATGAGCAGTTCTTC. This codes for CASSIGTGEDNEQFF.